This TCR beta chain was sequenced in a study of shared clonotypes between healthy human individuals. The method was immunoSEQ multiplex PCR; TCRdb's version includes in-frame clones alone and lacks a portion of them. The sample contains millions of clones, just over 90% of which appear only once. This CDR3 is 11 amino acids long. The J segment lost 8 bases and the V segment lost 4 bases, leaving 1 base of the junction unmatched. CDR1 MNHEY and CDR2 SVGAGI come from the germline V gene. This chain uses TRBV6-5 with TRBJ1-1; 7 nucleotides agree with TRBD1. This clonotype was sampled from a man aged 18-30 years in good health. Some clones in this sample may be carry-over from other donors' samples. The sample was naive CD4+ T cells from PBMCs. Subset described: CD45RA+ positively selected. This CDR3 is CASSWGQEAFF. DNA for the CDR3: TGTGCCAGCAGTTGGGGACAGGAAGCTTTCTTT.